Sequencing of this T cell receptor beta chain was carried out in a study of T cell repertoires in cytomegalovirus infection. Using its own MiXCR run on the reads, TCRdb lists one record per CDR3 protein. The sample shows 150,000 to 200,000 distinct CDR3 sequences, 15% to 20% of them seen only once. This CDR3 is built from 13 residues. V was cut by 2 bases and J by 1 base, with 8 bases left in between. Germline assignment: CDR1 DFQATT and CDR2 SNEGSKA (reference sequence). This clonotype was detected only a few times. The TCR was taken from a human donor in good health (CMV status not recorded). Some clones in this sample may be carry-over from other donors' samples. The V call is TRBV20-1, the J call TRBJ1-1; D unclear. The sequenced material came from PBMCs. The CDR3 DNA follows: TGCAGTGCTAGACCCCTAGGGAACACTGAAGCTTTCTTT. It yields the protein CSARPLGNTEAFF.